Each of the 18 T cell receptor beta chains below was sequenced from the same sample in a study of Ad26.COV2.S vaccination and SARS-CoV-2 variants. Sequenced by immunoSEQ multiplex PCR; TCRdb stores in-frame clones only, minus some. The sample lists about 480,000 clones, about 83% occurring once. Treatment: some 19 received Ad26.COV2.S at low or high dose, single or two shots; roughly 5 received placebo; per-sample allocation not given. Sampling happened 63 days after the first vaccine or placebo injection. The source material was peripheral blood, sampled in a trial of Ad26.COV2.S vaccine versus placebo. The receptors come from a person between 18 and 59 years old who received the Ad26.COV2.S COVID-19 vaccine or a placebo.

V is TRBV7-3 and J is TRBJ2-3, with D possibly matching TRBD1 (5 bases). The CDR3 covers 16 residues. Germline V CDR1 and CDR2: SGHTA, FQGTGA. Trimming took 5 bases from V and 7 from J, leaving 22 bases between them. CDR3 bases: TGTGCCAGCAGCCCTGCCGAGGCAGGGTGGTTGCATACGCAGTATTTT. Protein product: CASSPAEAGWLHTQYF.

The V and J genes are TRBV9 and TRBJ2-3; tentatively, D is TRBD1 or TRBD2 (5 bases each). The CDR3 spans 17 residues. Germline CDR1 SGDLS, CDR2 YYNGEE. V lost 0 bases to trimming and J lost 5 bases, with 19 bases between them. The CDR3 DNA sequence: TGTGCCAGCAGCGTAGTTGCGGCGCCCACGAGGGGAGATACGCAGTATTTT. Its translation: CASSVVAAPTRGDTQYF.

This chain uses TRBV3-1 (or the pseudogene TRBV3-2) with TRBJ1-4, with D unresolved. The CDR3 spans 15 residues. Germline lookup yields CDR1 LGHDT and CDR2 YNNKEL (reference sequence). Between the trimmed V and J ends, which lost 2 bases and 0 bases, there was a span of 7 bases. CDR3 nucleotides: TGTGCCAGCAGCCAAAGCCGAGCAACTAATGAAAAACTGTTTTTT. Translated, it gives CASSQSRATNEKLFF.

This clone was found a few times. The V call is TRBV2, the J call TRBJ1-6, with D maybe TRBD1 (5 bases). The CDR3 consists of 15 residues. CDR1 and CDR2 (germline): SNHLY, FYNNEI. Deletions cut 4 bases from V and 8 bases from J, with 15 bases between. The CDR3 sequence: CASSADPPGDSPLHF. The CDR3 nucleotides read TGTGCCAGCAGTGCTGATCCTCCGGGGGATTCACCCCTCCACTTT.

This clone has a single count. This chain uses TRBV11-1 with TRBJ2-7; weak D call: TRBD1 (6 bases). CDR3 length equals 15 residues. The germline V and J ends were trimmed by 2 bases and 0 bases, with 11 bases remaining between them. Germline lookup yields CDR1 SGHAT and CDR2 FQDESV (reference sequence). CDR3 nucleotides: TGTGCCAGCAGCTTAACAGGGACCAGCTCCTACGAGCAGTACTTC. It translates to CASSLTGTSSYEQYF.

This sequence joins TRBV28 and TRBJ2-1; the D is unclear. The CDR3 totals 14 residues. V shed 2 bases and J shed 8 bases, with 13 bases lying between them. Looked up from germline, CDR1 is MDHEN and CDR2 is SYDVKM. Written as DNA, the CDR3 is TGTGCCAGCAGTTTACCCCCCCCAGTGGATGAGCAGTTCTTC. It codes for CASSLPPPVDEQFF.

This clone was seen a single time. The chain combines TRBV6-2 or TRBV6-3 with TRBJ1-2; D is uncertain. V lost 4 bases and J lost 4, with 13 bases in between. The germline V gene encodes CDR1 MNHEY and CDR2 SVGEGT. CDR3 length: 14 residues. The CDR3 region is CASSSRVLRYGYTF. In DNA, the CDR3 is TGTGCCAGCAGTTCCCGGGTCCTTCGCTATGGCTACACCTTC.

The V gene is TRBV3-1 (or the pseudogene TRBV3-2), the J gene TRBJ2-3; TRBD2 agrees at 8 bases. From germline, CDR1 is LGHDT and CDR2 YNNKEL (reference sequence). The CDR3 runs 15 residues. V was clipped by 6 bases and J by 0 bases; unmatched bases: 5. The CDR3 protein is CASRGSGRSTDTQYF. The DNA for the CDR3 is TGTGCCAGCAGAGGAAGCGGGAGAAGCACAGATACGCAGTATTTT.

This chain links TRBV7-3 with TRBJ2-1; 8 bases fit TRBD2. V gave up 5 bases and J gave up 6 bases; unmatched junction bases: 9. The CDR3 runs to 15 residues. Germline CDR1 reads SGHTA; CDR2 reads FQGTGA. The CDR3 protein is CASSLAGGKLNEQFF. Here the CDR3 DNA reads TGTGCCAGCAGCCTAGCGGGCGGTAAACTCAATGAGCAGTTCTTC.

This chain uses TRBV27 with TRBJ2-7; D is unclear. CDR3 length: 13 residues. CDR1 is MNHEY, CDR2 SMNVEV, per germline (reference sequence). Trimming took off 5 bases at V and 0 bases at J, with 8 bases between the two ends. CDR3 in DNA: TGTGCCAGCAGTGTGGACGGCTCCTACGAGCAGTACTTC. This translates into CASSVDGSYEQYF.

This CDR3 is CASIDTPGNSPLHF. The CDR3 coding sequence is TGTGCCAGCATCGACACCCCCGGGAATTCACCCCTCCACTTT. The chain joins TRBV2 to TRBJ1-6, with D unresolved. The CDR3 is 14 residues long. V lost 7 bases to trimming and J lost 7 bases, with 14 bases between them. CDR1 and CDR2 (germline): SNHLY, FYNNEI.

The genes are TRBV20-1 and TRBJ2-7, with D unclear. The CDR3 is made up of 11 amino acids. The germline V gene has CDR1 DFQATT and CDR2 SNEGSKA (reference sequence). V was shortened by 6 bases and J by 5 bases, with 11 bases between the two germline ends. The CDR3: CSATMTHEQYF. The CDR3 region has the DNA TGCAGTGCCACGATGACACACGAGCAGTACTTC.

The V and J genes are TRBV28 and TRBJ1-6; unclear D gene. Trimming stripped 5 bases from V and 5 bases from J, with 13 bases between. Germline V CDR1 and CDR2: MDHEN, SYDVKM. This CDR3 region has 15 residues. The DNA of the CDR3 is TGTGCCAGCAGTGCCTATCGAGGGAATAATTCACCCCTCCACTTT. Its translation: CASSAYRGNNSPLHF.

The chain couples TRBV5-1 to TRBJ1-2; D possibly corresponds to TRBD1 (6 bases). Germline V gives CDR1 SGHRS, CDR2 YFSETQ. V was cut by 4 bases and J by 0 bases, with 10 bases left in between. This CDR3 has 14 amino acids. The CDR3, as DNA: TGCGCCAGCAGCCCTAGGACAGCTAACTATGGCTACACCTTC. It translates to CASSPRTANYGYTF.

The gene calls are TRBV29-1 and TRBJ1-1; D remains unclear. Deletions cut 7 bases from V and 7 bases from J, with 22 bases between. The CDR3 sequence is 14 residues long. Germline lookup yields CDR1 SQVTM and CDR2 ANQGSEA. DNA of the CDR3: TGCAGCGCTGGGGTCCGGGGAGTAGGCGGTGAAGCTTTCTTT. The encoded protein is CSAGVRGVGGEAFF.

This rearrangement joins TRBV10-3 to TRBJ1-1; D uncertain. Trimming took 6 bases from V and 0 from J, leaving 8 bases between them. CDR1 is ENHRY and CDR2 is SYGVKD in the germline V gene. This CDR3 contains 13 residues. CDR3 loop: CAIRVMMNTEAFF. As DNA, the CDR3 is TGTGCCATCAGAGTAATGATGAACACTGAAGCTTTCTTT.

The chain uses TRBV20-1 and TRBJ2-7; D remains ambiguous. This CDR3 spans 11 amino acids. V was shortened by 4 bases and J by 9 bases, with 13 bases between the two germline ends. Germline V lookup: CDR1 DFQATT, CDR2 SNEGSKA (reference sequence). The CDR3 sequence is CSATPTLGQYF. DNA of the CDR3: TGCAGTGCTACCCCTACGCTAGGGCAGTACTTC.

The chain links TRBV4-3 to TRBJ2-2; perhaps TRBD1 as D (6 bases). The CDR3 extends over 14 amino acids. Germline V CDR1 and CDR2: LGHNA, YSLEER. V lost 6 bases to trimming and J lost 4 bases, with 12 bases between them. CDR3 amino acids: CASSLRTATGELFF. The CDR3 DNA follows: TGCGCCAGCAGTCTACGGACAGCCACCGGGGAGCTGTTTTTT.